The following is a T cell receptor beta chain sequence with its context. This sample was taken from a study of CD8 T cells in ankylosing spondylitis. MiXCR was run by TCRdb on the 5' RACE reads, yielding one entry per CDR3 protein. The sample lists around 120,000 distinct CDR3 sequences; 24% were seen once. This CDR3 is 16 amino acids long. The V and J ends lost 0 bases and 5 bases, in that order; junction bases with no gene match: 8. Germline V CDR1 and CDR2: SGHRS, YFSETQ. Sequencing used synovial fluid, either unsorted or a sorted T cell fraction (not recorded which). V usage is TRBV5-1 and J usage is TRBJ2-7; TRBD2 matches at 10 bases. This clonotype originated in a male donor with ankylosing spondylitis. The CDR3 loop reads CASSLGLAGVVDEQYV. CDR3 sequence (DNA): TGCGCCAGCAGCTTGGGTCTAGCGGGAGTCGTTGACGAGCAGTACGTC.